Listed here are 11 T cell receptor beta chains from one sample, sequenced in a study of blood T cell repertoires in COVID-19. Produced via immunoSEQ multiplex PCR; TCRdb's table is partial and in-frame only. The sample consists of 52,000 or so clones, approximately 86% of them appearing once. Sequenced material: peripheral blood. The receptor source for this set is a woman between 70 and 85 years old with active COVID-19.

The chain uses TRBV9 and TRBJ2-7; 7 positions agree with TRBD1. Germline CDR1 is SGDLS and CDR2 is YYNGEE. This CDR3 spans 15 amino acids. With 5 bases clipped from V and 0 bases from J, the junction kept 8 bases outside the gene matches. CDR3 sequence reads: CASSATGSFSYEQYF. The CDR3 nucleotides are TGTGCCAGCAGTGCGACAGGGAGCTTCTCCTACGAGCAGTACTTC.

This rearrangement joins TRBV19 to TRBJ1-2; no definite D call. CDR3 length: 15 amino acids. Germline values: CDR1 LNHDA, CDR2 SQIVND (reference sequence). V lost 6 bases and J 4 bases, leaving 18 bases between the germline ends. The CDR3 protein is CASRGEGMGSYGYTF. CDR3 bases: TGTGCCAGTAGGGGAGAGGGCATGGGGAGCTATGGCTACACCTTC.

The rearrangement joins TRBV2 to TRBJ1-5; 8 bases map to TRBD1. The V gene's germline CDR1 is SNHLY and CDR2 FYNNEI. The V segment lost 4 bases and the J segment 7 bases; nucleotides outside the gene matches: 6. This CDR3 has 14 amino acids. CDR3 sequence reads: CASSVQGGEQPQHF. DNA for the CDR3: TGTGCCAGCAGTGTACAGGGGGGGGAACAGCCCCAGCATTTT.

This chain joins TRBV30 and TRBJ1-3, with D maybe TRBD1 (5 bases). Between the trimmed V and J ends, which lost 3 bases and 4 bases, there was a span of 10 bases. Germline CDR1 and CDR2: GTSNPN and SVGIG (reference sequence). This CDR3 is built from 13 residues. CDR3 sequence (DNA): TGTGCCTGGAGATCAGGGAACGGAAACACCATATATTTT. This gives the protein CAWRSGNGNTIYF.

V and J are TRBV28 and TRBJ1-3; D is unclear. With 8 bases removed from V and 0 bases from J, the gap between germline ends came to 14 bases. The CDR3 is 15 residues long. Germline-derived CDR1 and CDR2 are MDHEN and SYDVKM. The CDR3 sequence is CASGGSSSSGNTIYF. CDR3 DNA sequence: TGTGCCAGCGGAGGGTCCTCAAGCTCTGGAAACACCATATATTTT.

This chain joins TRBV19 and TRBJ1-1; D uncertain. V was shortened by 2 bases and J by 3 bases, with 10 bases between the two germline ends. CDR1 and CDR2 from the germline V gene are LNHDA and SQIVND (reference sequence). This CDR3 is built from 14 residues. The CDR3 region is CASSISDTDTEAFF. The CDR3 coding sequence is TGTGCCAGTAGTATATCGGATACAGACACTGAAGCTTTCTTT.

CDR3 DNA: TGCGCCAGCAGCCCAGGGACATACGACGAGCAGTACTTC. As protein: CASSPGTYDEQYF. The chain uses TRBV5-1 and TRBJ2-7, with a weak D call TRBD1 (6 bases). Trimming pared 4 bases from V and 5 bases from J, leaving 13 bases between. Per germline, CDR1 SGHRS and CDR2 YFSETQ. The CDR3 consists of 13 residues.

The chain uses TRBV12-3 or TRBV12-4 and TRBJ1-4; 7 bases are a match to TRBD1. V was pared by 7 bases and J by 7 bases, with 6 bases of the junction left unmatched. The CDR3 covers 13 residues. CDR3 in DNA: TGTGCCAGCAAGACAGGGTATTTTGAAAAACTGTTTTTT. As protein: CASKTGYFEKLFF.

The V call is TRBV25-1, the J call TRBJ1-3; D gene uncertain. The CDR3 is 12 amino acids. In germline, CDR1 is MGHDK, CDR2 SYGVNS. The CDR3 here is CAAVGTGNTIYF. The DNA for the CDR3 is TGTGCGGCGGTGGGTACTGGAAACACCATATATTTT.

The chain joins TRBV28 to TRBJ2-5; 8 bases fit TRBD1. V trimming: 6 bases; J trimming: 2 bases; junction bases outside the gene matches: 8. There are 15 residues in the CDR3. Germline values: CDR1 MDHEN, CDR2 SYDVKM. CDR3 residues: CASRSGQVAQETQYF. The DNA of the CDR3 is TGTGCCAGCAGGTCGGGACAGGTTGCGCAAGAGACCCAGTACTTC.

The V call is TRBV5-1, the J call TRBJ1-1; TRBD1 matches 7 bases. V lost 7 bases to trimming and J lost 4 bases; unmatched junction nucleotides: 10. In germline, CDR1 is SGHRS, CDR2 YFSETQ. This CDR3 has 14 amino acids. CDR3 region: CASSTGDYSTEAFF. DNA for the CDR3: TGCGCCAGCTCAACAGGGGATTACTCCACTGAAGCTTTCTTT.